This T cell receptor beta chain was observed in a study of shared clonotypes between healthy human individuals. The CDR3 totals 14 residues. The germline gives CDR1 SGHTA, CDR2 FQGNSA. Trimming stripped 5 bases from V and 1 base from J, with 11 bases between. This table comes from immunoSEQ multiplex PCR, and its TCRdb copy is limited to in-frame clones, with some not included. The sample lists 400,000 to 550,000 clones, around three quarters occurring once. This clone appeared a few times. Only Caucasian adults living in Nashville, Tennessee made up the donor group. The TCR sequence derives from a middle-aged woman in good health. Some clones in this sample may be carry-over from other donors' samples. The rearrangement uses TRBV7-2 and TRBJ1-1, with unresolved D. The sample was PBMCs. CDR3 amino acids: CASSPRGWNTEAFF. Written as DNA, the CDR3 is TGTGCCAGCAGCCCCCGCGGGTGGAACACTGAAGCTTTCTTT.